This passage covers 29 T cell receptor beta chains from one sample sequenced in a study of identical twins. TCRdb reprocessed the 5' RACE reads via MiXCR and lists one record per CDR3 protein. The sample gives 400,000 to 550,000 distinct CDR3 sequences, approximately 22% of which show up once; about 0.91% is in the top ten. The data were also submitted as part of a second study, on T cells expressing NK-cell markers.

Sequencing used CD4+ T cells sorted from blood. These receptors came from a woman in her late teens or twenties in good health.

The chain has TRBV3-1 and TRBJ1-5; D unclear. V lost 4 bases, J lost 6 bases, and 13 bases lay in between. The CDR3 runs 14 residues. Germline CDR1 LGHDT, CDR2 YNNKEL (reference sequence). CDR3 sequence reads: CASSPPGKPQPQHF. In nucleotides, the CDR3 is TGTGCCAGCAGCCCGCCTGGAAAACCTCAGCCCCAGCATTTT.

This clonotype has more than one count but fewer than ten. The chain joins TRBV12-3 or TRBV12-4 to TRBJ2-7; D uncertain. The germline V and J ends were trimmed by 7 bases and 0 bases, with 1 base remaining between them. The CDR3 spans 10 residues. The CDR3 is CASNSYEQYF. The CDR3 coding sequence is TGTGCCAGCAACTCCTACGAGCAGTACTTC.

The chain carries TRBV4-1 and TRBJ1-3, with D hard to call. The CDR3 extends over 14 amino acids. Germline V gene lookup returns CDR1 MGHRA and CDR2 YSYEKL. V was cut by 6 bases and J by 0 bases, with 9 bases left in between. CDR3 region: CASSSRVSGNTIYF. In nucleotides, the CDR3 is TGCGCCAGCAGTTCGAGGGTCTCTGGAAACACCATATATTTT.

The rearrangement links TRBV20-1 to TRBJ1-1, with a weak D call TRBD1 (6 bases). Trimming shortened V by 6 bases and J by 1 base, and 15 bases separated the two germline ends. The length of the CDR3 is 14 residues. Germline loops: CDR1 DFQATT, CDR2 SNEGSKA (reference sequence). The DNA of the CDR3 is TGCAGTGCCACCAGGTGGACAGCGAACACTGAAGCTTTCTTT. This translates into CSATRWTANTEAFF.

The rearrangement uses TRBV6-1 and TRBJ1-2; weak D call: TRBD1 (6 bases). The germline gives CDR1 MNHNS, CDR2 SASEGT. This CDR3 contains 15 residues. V lost 7 bases, J lost 0 bases, and 15 bases lay in between. In DNA form, the CDR3 reads TGTGCCAGCACCACGGCAGGGGTTGCTAACTATGGCTACACCTTC. The encoded protein is CASTTAGVANYGYTF.

The gene calls are TRBV27 and TRBJ2-7; 7 bases are a match to TRBD1. The CDR3 is made up of 14 amino acids. CDR1 and CDR2 (germline): MNHEY, SMNVEV (reference sequence). The trim removed 4 bases at V and 2 bases at J, leaving 5 bases unmatched. The CDR3 here is CASSSPDRPYEQYF. CDR3 DNA sequence: TGTGCCAGCAGTTCCCCGGACAGGCCCTACGAGCAGTACTTC.

This clonotype was recorded a few times. The rearrangement joins TRBV29-1 to TRBJ2-4; TRBD2 aligns across 9 bases. Trimming cost V 7 bases and J 8 bases; bases outside gene matches: 6. Germline-derived CDR1 and CDR2 are SQVTM and ANQGSEA. The CDR3 contains 12 residues. In nucleotides, the CDR3 is TGCAGCGCTAGCGGGATTCAGGACATTCAGTACTTC. Translated: CSASGIQDIQYF.

The chain links TRBV12-5 to TRBJ1-1; perhaps TRBD1 as D (5 bases). Per the germline V gene, CDR1 is LGHNT and CDR2 is FRNRAP. The ends were cut back, 6 bases at V and 3 bases at J, with 20 bases in the middle. The length of the CDR3 is 16 residues. CDR3 coding DNA: TGTGCTAGTGGCCCTCCCAGGGCGGAGGGGTACACTGAAGCTTTCTTT. Protein sequence: CASGPPRAEGYTEAFF.

This clonotype was observed a few times. This chain connects TRBV2 to TRBJ2-7; the D is unclear. Trimming stripped 4 bases from V and 5 bases from J, with 12 bases between. Germline V gene lookup returns CDR1 SNHLY and CDR2 FYNNEI. CDR3 length equals 13 residues. The CDR3 is CASSVYLGHEQYF. CDR3 bases: TGTGCCAGCAGTGTATACCTCGGCCACGAGCAGTACTTC.

The chain is built from TRBV5-8 and TRBJ2-5; D gene unclear. This CDR3 is 15 amino acids long. The germline V and J ends were trimmed by 0 bases and 5 bases, with 14 bases remaining between them. Looked up from germline, CDR1 is SGHTS and CDR2 is YDEGEE. This CDR3 reads CASSLEVRGGETQYF. CDR3 coding DNA: TGTGCCAGCAGCTTGGAGGTTAGAGGTGGCGAGACCCAGTACTTC.

This clonotype showed up just a few times. Its ends do not fully match the called genes, so a read error is possible. The V gene is TRBV6-5, the J gene TRBJ2-7; D tentatively reads TRBD1 or TRBD2 (5 bases each). The CDR3 spans 17 residues. In germline, CDR1 is MNHEY, CDR2 SVGAGI. CDR3 in amino acids: CASIYAAGTPGTYEQYF. The CDR3 nucleotides are TGTGCCAGCATTTACGCGGCGGGCACACCAGGGACCTACGAGCAGTACTTC.

The chain employs TRBV3-1 and TRBJ1-2; 8 bases fit TRBD1. The CDR3 length is 15 residues. V was pared by 11 bases and J by 6 bases, with 17 bases of the junction left unmatched. CDR1 is LGHDT and CDR2 is YNNKEL in the germline V gene (reference sequence). Here the CDR3 reads CASCPLTGAENGYTF. Here the CDR3 DNA reads TGTGCCTCCTGCCCCCTGACAGGGGCAGAAAATGGCTACACCTTC.

This clonotype was detected once. The genes are TRBV9 and TRBJ2-2, with D perhaps TRBD2 (6 bases). Trimming left V 3 bases short and J 5 bases short, with 14 bases between. The CDR3 has 15 amino acids. CDR1 and CDR2 from the germline V gene are SGDLS and YYNGEE. DNA of the CDR3: TGTGCCAGCAGCGCCTGGGACCGGGGGACCGGGGAGCTGTTTTTT. Its translation: CASSAWDRGTGELFF. The full variable domain, its missing parts supplied by reference TRBV9 and TRBJ2-2, is DSGVTQTPKHLITATGQRVTLRCSPRSGDLSVYWYQQSLDQGLQFLIQYYNGEERAKGNILERFSAQQFPDLHSELNLSSLELGDSALYFCASSAWDRGTGELFFGEGSRLTVL.

This chain connects TRBV6-5 to TRBJ2-7; D may match TRBD1 or TRBD2 (5 bases each). This CDR3 is built from 15 residues. Trimming left V 0 bases short and J 2 bases short, with 11 bases between. The germline V gene has CDR1 MNHEY and CDR2 SVGAGI. The CDR3 sequence is CASSYSGQGPYEQYF. The CDR3 bases are TGTGCCAGCAGTTACTCAGGTCAGGGACCCTACGAGCAGTACTTC.

This clonotype appeared a few times. The chain has TRBV10-3 and TRBJ2-1; 9 bases map to TRBD2. The germline CDR1 and CDR2 sequences are ENHRY and SYGVKD. V lost 0 bases and J lost 9; bases outside the gene matches: 12. The CDR3 sequence is 17 residues long. CDR3 in DNA: TGTGCCATCAGTGAGTCCGCCGGAGTAGCGGGAGTTGGTGAGCAGTTCTTC. It specifies CAISESAGVAGVGEQFF.

The chain links TRBV20-1 to TRBJ1-6, with D unclear. This CDR3 has 14 amino acids. The V and J ends lost 5 bases and 0 bases respectively, with 8 bases between them. Germline assignment: CDR1 DFQATT and CDR2 SNEGSKA (reference sequence). CDR3 DNA: TGCAGTGCTCCCAGTAGCTCCTATAATTCACCCCTCCACTTT. Translating gives CSAPSSSYNSPLHF.

The J gene is TRBJ2-7, the V gene TRBV20-1; D may be TRBD1 (6 bases). V was clipped by 4 bases and J by 0 bases, with 10 bases between them. Per germline, CDR1 DFQATT and CDR2 SNEGSKA (reference sequence). The CDR3 runs to 13 residues. The CDR3 protein is CSATQGSSYEQYF. In nucleotides, the CDR3 is TGCAGTGCTACACAGGGATCCTCCTACGAGCAGTACTTC.

This clonotype was counted between two and nine times. V is TRBV6-2 or TRBV6-3 and J is TRBJ2-5; no firm D call. The V gene lost 5 bases and the J gene lost 2 bases, with 12 bases spanning the gap. This CDR3 comprises 14 residues. Germline V gives CDR1 MNHEY, CDR2 SVGEGT. The CDR3 nucleotides are TGTGCCAGCAGTCCCCGACATCCTCAAGAGACCCAGTACTTC. Encoded protein: CASSPRHPQETQYF.

The chain has TRBV5-1 and TRBJ2-2; D remains unclear. This CDR3 spans 15 amino acids. V lost 5 bases, J lost 1 base, and 12 bases lay in between. The germline CDR1 and CDR2 sequences are SGHRS and YFSETQ. For the CDR3, the DNA is TGCGCCAGCAGGAGCGATCCGGGGAACACCGGGGAGCTGTTTTTT. It specifies CASRSDPGNTGELFF.

This clonotype was seen only a few times. This rearrangement joins TRBV6-5 to TRBJ1-1, with 7 bases that match TRBD1. CDR1 is MNHEY and CDR2 is SVGAGI in the germline V gene. Trimming at V came to 4 bases and at J to 9 bases, leaving 5 bases not matched to a gene. CDR3 length equals 12 residues. Here the CDR3 reads CASSSPGQQAFF. The CDR3 bases are TGTGCCAGCAGTTCCCCGGGACAGCAAGCTTTCTTT.

The rearrangement joins TRBV14 to TRBJ1-1; 7 bases are a match to TRBD1. CDR3 length: 12 residues. The J segment lost 10 bases and the V segment lost 4 bases, leaving 6 bases of the junction unmatched. Germline-derived CDR1 and CDR2 are SGHDN and FVKESK. CDR3 amino acids: CASSPGGARAFF. As DNA, the CDR3 is TGTGCCAGCAGCCCAGGGGGGGCGCGAGCTTTCTTT.

This clonotype occurred a few times. This rearrangement joins TRBV20-1 to TRBJ2-7, with 7 bases lining up with TRBD2. There are 13 residues in the CDR3. V was pared by 3 bases and J by 2 bases, with 4 bases of the junction left unmatched. CDR1 and CDR2 from the germline V gene are DFQATT and SNEGSKA (reference sequence). The CDR3 nucleotides read TGCAGTGCTAGTGTGGGAGGGCCCTACGAGCAGTACTTC. Residues: CSASVGGPYEQYF.

The V call is TRBV20-1, the J call TRBJ2-3; 8 nucleotides agree with TRBD2. The CDR3 is 15 residues long. CDR1 DFQATT and CDR2 SNEGSKA come from the germline V gene (reference sequence). Unmatched junction bases numbered 6, after V lost 0 bases and J lost 4 bases. The CDR3 coding sequence is TGCAGTGCTAGAGATTTATGGACTAGCCCAGATACGCAGTATTTT. Translation gives CSARDLWTSPDTQYF.

The V and J genes are TRBV5-1 and TRBJ2-5; no reliable D call. V gave up 4 bases and J gave up 5 bases, with 21 bases separating them. The CDR3 extends over 16 amino acids. From germline, CDR1 is SGHRS and CDR2 YFSETQ. CDR3 sequence reads: CASSLRLSTSMETQYF. Written as DNA, the CDR3 is TGCGCCAGCAGCCTAAGGTTGTCCACGAGTATGGAGACCCAGTACTTC.

The DNA of the CDR3 is TGTGCCAGCAGCTCCATTACCGGGACTAGCCGAGCCCGCTCCTACAATGAGCAGTTCTTC. Residues: CASSSITGTSRARSYNEQFF. The V gene is TRBV7-6, the J gene TRBJ2-1, with 9 bases fitting TRBD2. The CDR3 length is 20 residues. V lost 4 bases, J lost 0 bases, and 16 bases stayed unmatched. Germline lookup yields CDR1 SGHVS and CDR2 FNYEAQ.

V gene TRBV6-1 combines with J gene TRBJ2-2, with 8 bases aligning to TRBD1. The trim removed 6 bases at V and 8 bases at J, leaving 5 bases unmatched. Germline CDR1 reads MNHNS; CDR2 reads SASEGT. The CDR3 runs 13 residues. The DNA for the CDR3 is TGTGCCAGCAGAAGGGACAGGATAGGGGAGCTGTTTTTT. It encodes CASRRDRIGELFF.

The V gene is TRBV29-1, the J gene TRBJ2-1; D is unclear. CDR1 is SQVTM, CDR2 ANQGSEA, per germline. With 7 bases removed from V and 2 bases from J, the gap between germline ends came to 12 bases. The length of the CDR3 is 13 residues. CDR3 nucleotides: TGCAGCGGGAGAAAGCCCGCCTACAATGAGCAGTTCTTC. This translates into CSGRKPAYNEQFF.

The chain uses TRBV11-2 and TRBJ2-4, with TRBD2 as a possible D gene (5 bases). Germline V gene sequence: CDR1 SGHAT, CDR2 FQNNGV. V lost 2 bases and J 1 base, leaving 15 bases between the germline ends. This CDR3 comprises 17 residues. As DNA, the CDR3 is TGTGCCAGCAGCTTAAACCCCCCCTCGGGGGCCAAAAACATTCAGTACTTC. Translated, it gives CASSLNPPSGAKNIQYF. The whole variable domain, remainder taken from reference TRBV11-2 and TRBJ2-4, is EAGVAQSPRYKIIEKRQSVAFWCNPISGHATLYWYQQILGQGPKLLIQFQNNGVVDDSQLPKDRFSAERLKGVDSTLKIQPAKLEDSAVYLCASSLNPPSGAKNIQYFGAGTRLSVL.

This clonotype was counted ten times or more. The junction differs from germline at one of its ends, possibly a read error. V is TRBV4-2 and J is TRBJ1-4; D perhaps matches TRBD1 (5 bases). Germline loops: CDR1 LGHNA, CDR2 YNFKEQ. The CDR3 extends over 13 amino acids. The CDR3 DNA reads as TGTGCCAGCAGCCAAGGTTTCGGCAGGCGGGGGATTTTT. It specifies CASSQGFGRRGIF.